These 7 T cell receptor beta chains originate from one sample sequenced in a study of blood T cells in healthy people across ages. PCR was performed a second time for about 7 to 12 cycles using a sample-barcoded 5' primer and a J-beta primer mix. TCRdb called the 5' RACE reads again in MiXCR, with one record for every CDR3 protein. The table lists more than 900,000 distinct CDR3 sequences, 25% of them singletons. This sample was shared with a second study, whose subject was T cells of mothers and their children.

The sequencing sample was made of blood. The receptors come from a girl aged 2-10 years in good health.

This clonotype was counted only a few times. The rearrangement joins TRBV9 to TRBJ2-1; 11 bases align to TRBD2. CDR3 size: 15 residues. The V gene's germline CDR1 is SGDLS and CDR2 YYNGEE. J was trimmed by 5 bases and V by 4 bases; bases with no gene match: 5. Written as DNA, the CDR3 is TGTGCCAGCAGCTCTAGCGGGAGGTACGACAATGAGCAGTTCTTC. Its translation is CASSSSGRYDNEQFF. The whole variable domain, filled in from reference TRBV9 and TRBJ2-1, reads DSGVTQTPKHLITATGQRVTLRCSPRSGDLSVYWYQQSLDQGLQFLIQYYNGEERAKGNILERFSAQQFPDLHSELNLSSLELGDSALYFCASSSSGRYDNEQFFGPGTRLTVL.

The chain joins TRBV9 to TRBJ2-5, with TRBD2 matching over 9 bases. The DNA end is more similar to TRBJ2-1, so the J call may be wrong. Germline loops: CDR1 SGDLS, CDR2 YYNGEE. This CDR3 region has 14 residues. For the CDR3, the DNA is TGTGCCAGCACTGTAGCGGGAGAAACCAATGAGCAGTTCTTC. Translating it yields CASTVAGETNEQFF.

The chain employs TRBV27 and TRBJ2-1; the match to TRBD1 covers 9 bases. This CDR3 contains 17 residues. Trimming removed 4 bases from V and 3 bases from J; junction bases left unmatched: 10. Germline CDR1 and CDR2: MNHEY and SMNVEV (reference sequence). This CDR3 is CASSSKEPGQGYNEQFF. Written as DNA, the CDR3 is TGTGCCAGCAGTTCAAAAGAACCGGGACAGGGCTACAATGAGCAGTTCTTC.

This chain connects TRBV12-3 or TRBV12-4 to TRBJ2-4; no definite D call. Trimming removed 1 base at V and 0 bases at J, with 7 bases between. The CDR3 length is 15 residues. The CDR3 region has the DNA TGTGCCAGCAGTTTAGAACCGGGAGCCAAAAACATTCAGTACTTC. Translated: CASSLEPGAKNIQYF.

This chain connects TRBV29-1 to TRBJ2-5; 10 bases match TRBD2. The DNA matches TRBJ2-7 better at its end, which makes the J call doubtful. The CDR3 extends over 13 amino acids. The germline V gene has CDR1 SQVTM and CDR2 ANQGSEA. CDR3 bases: TGCAGCGTTGGGACTAGCGGTACCCACGAGCAGTACTTC. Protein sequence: CSVGTSGTHEQYF.

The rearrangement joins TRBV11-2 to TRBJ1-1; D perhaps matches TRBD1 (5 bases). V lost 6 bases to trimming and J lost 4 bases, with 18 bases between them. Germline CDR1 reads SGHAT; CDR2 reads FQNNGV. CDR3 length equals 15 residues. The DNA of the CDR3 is TGTGCCAGCAGTCTAGGAGGGGTTTTAGGCACTGAAGCTTTCTTT. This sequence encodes CASSLGGVLGTEAFF. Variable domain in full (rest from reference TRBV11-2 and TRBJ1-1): EAGVAQSPRYKIIEKRQSVAFWCNPISGHATLYWYQQILGQGPKLLIQFQNNGVVDDSQLPKDRFSAERLKGVDSTLKIQPAKLEDSAVYLCASSLGGVLGTEAFFGQGTRLTVV.

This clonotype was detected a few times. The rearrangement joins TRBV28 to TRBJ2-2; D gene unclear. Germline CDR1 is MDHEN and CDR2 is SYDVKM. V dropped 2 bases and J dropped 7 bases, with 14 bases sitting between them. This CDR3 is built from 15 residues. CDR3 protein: CASSLLDVISGELFF. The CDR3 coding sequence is TGTGCCAGCAGTTTACTGGACGTGATAAGCGGGGAGCTGTTTTTT.